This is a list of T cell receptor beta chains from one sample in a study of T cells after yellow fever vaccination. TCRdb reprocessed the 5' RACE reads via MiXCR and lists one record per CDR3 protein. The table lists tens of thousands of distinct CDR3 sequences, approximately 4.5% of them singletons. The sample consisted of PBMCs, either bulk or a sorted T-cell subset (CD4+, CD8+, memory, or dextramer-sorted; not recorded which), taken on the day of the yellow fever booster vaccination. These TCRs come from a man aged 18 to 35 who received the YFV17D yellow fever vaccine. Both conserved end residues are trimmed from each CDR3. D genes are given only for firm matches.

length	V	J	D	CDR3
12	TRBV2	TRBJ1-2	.	ASSQLGQDYGYT
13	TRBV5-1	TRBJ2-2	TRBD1	ASSLRTGATGELF
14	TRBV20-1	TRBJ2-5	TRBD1	SARGQPGRGQETQY
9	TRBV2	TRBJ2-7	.	AGKLSAEQY
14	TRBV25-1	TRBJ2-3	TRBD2	ASSSLAGDVGGTQY
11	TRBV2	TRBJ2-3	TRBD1	ANSRGRTDTQY
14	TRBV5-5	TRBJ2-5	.	ASSLHPGRSQETQY
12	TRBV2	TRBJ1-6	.	ASQYSQRNSPLH
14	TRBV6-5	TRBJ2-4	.	ASSAYRLLAKNIQY
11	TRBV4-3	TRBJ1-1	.	ASSQDFMQEAF